One and the same sample provided the 21 T cell receptor beta chains below, sequenced in a study of radiotherapy plus CTLA-4 blockade in lung cancer. Libraries were prepared by immunoSEQ multiplex PCR; TCRdb keeps only in-frame clonotypes and omits some of them. The data hold around 86,000 clones, with about four fifths observed a single time. This sample comprised peripheral blood, obtained from a patient treated with radiotherapy plus ipilimumab. The receptors were gathered from a human donor with non-small cell lung cancer who had stable disease on radiotherapy plus ipilimumab.

The chain links TRBV5-8 to TRBJ2-5; tentative D call: TRBD1 (6 bases). This CDR3 is built from 14 residues. V lost 4 bases and J 2 bases, leaving 12 bases between the germline ends. In germline, CDR1 is SGHTS, CDR2 YDEGEE. CDR3 nucleotides: TGTGCCAGCAGCAGGGGGAATCAGCAAGAGACCCAGTACTTC. Translated, it gives CASSRGNQQETQYF.

The chain joins TRBV7-8 to TRBJ1-1; no clear D gene. CDR3 length: 14 residues. Germline loops: CDR1 SGHVS, CDR2 FQNEAQ. Between the trimmed V and J ends, which lost 0 bases and 1 base, there was a span of 6 bases. The chain's CDR3 is CASSLAGRNTEAFF. The DNA for the CDR3 is TGTGCCAGCAGCTTAGCTGGGAGGAACACTGAAGCTTTCTTT. Full variable domain (missing parts from reference TRBV7-8 and TRBJ1-1): GAGVSQSPRYKVAKRGQDVALRCDPISGHVSLFWYQQALGQGPEFLTYFQNEAQLDKSGLPSDRFFAERPEGSVSTLKIQRTQQEDSAVYLCASSLAGRNTEAFFGQGTRLTVV.

The chain combines TRBV18 with TRBJ1-1; possible D gene TRBD1, 5 bases. Trimming took off 2 bases at V and 10 bases at J, with 14 bases between the two ends. The CDR3 is made up of 13 amino acids. Germline V gene data show CDR1 as KGHSH and CDR2 as LQKENI. The CDR3 DNA follows: TGTGCCAGCTCACCAGGGGACGACGCTAGAGCTTTCTTT. Encoded protein: CASSPGDDARAFF.

The table lists this clone with a few counts. The chain joins TRBV27 to TRBJ1-2; TRBD1 matches at 9 bases. CDR1 and CDR2 from the germline V gene are MNHEY and SMNVEV (reference sequence). The V segment lost 2 bases and the J segment 0 bases; nucleotides outside the gene matches: 7. This CDR3 region has 17 residues. CDR3 sequence: CASSLTTGGKSNYGYTF. In nucleotides, the CDR3 is TGTGCCAGCAGTTTAACGACAGGGGGAAAATCTAACTATGGCTACACCTTC.

The chain employs TRBV6-5 and TRBJ2-3; tentative D call: TRBD1 (6 bases). Germline V CDR1 and CDR2: MNHEY, SVGAGI. V lost 5 bases and J lost 2, with 14 bases in between. The CDR3 is made up of 15 amino acids. Here the CDR3 reads CASSMGHANTDTQYF. CDR3 bases: TGTGCCAGCAGTATGGGACACGCAAACACAGATACGCAGTATTTT.

The chain combines TRBV2 with TRBJ1-6, with 10 bases aligning to TRBD1. V trimming: 6 bases; J trimming: 5 bases; junction bases outside the gene matches: 7. The V gene's germline CDR1 is SNHLY and CDR2 FYNNEI. The CDR3 is 16 amino acids. For the CDR3, the DNA is TGTGCCAGCAGGGACAGGGGGTTTTCCAATAATTCACCCCTCCACTTT. Translating gives CASRDRGFSNNSPLHF.

CDR3 in amino acids: CASSGRVEGAKNIQYF. The CDR3 coding sequence is TGTGCCAGCAGTGGACGGGTCGAAGGAGCCAAAAACATTCAGTACTTC. The rearrangement joins TRBV6-1 to TRBJ2-4; D unresolved. V shed 4 bases and J shed 0 bases, with 13 bases lying between them. The CDR3 covers 16 residues. The V gene's germline CDR1 is MNHNS and CDR2 SASEGT.

This clone was counted once. The chain combines TRBV28 with TRBJ2-4; D gene ambiguous. The CDR3 sequence is 15 residues long. V lost 6 bases and J lost 3, with 15 bases in between. CDR1 and CDR2 from the germline V gene are MDHEN and SYDVKM. This chain's CDR3 is CASSATGVYKNIQYF. The CDR3 nucleotides read TGTGCCAGCAGCGCCACCGGAGTTTACAAAAACATTCAGTACTTC.

V gene TRBV27 combines with J gene TRBJ1-4; possible D gene TRBD1, 6 bases. Between the trimmed V and J ends, which lost 3 bases and 4 bases, there was a span of 12 bases. There are 15 residues in the CDR3. Germline CDR1 reads MNHEY; CDR2 reads SMNVEV (reference sequence). CDR3 residues: CASSLVGGGNEKLFF. Here the CDR3 DNA reads TGTGCCAGCAGTTTGGTGGGAGGGGGTAATGAAAAACTGTTTTTT.

This chain joins TRBV7-3 and TRBJ2-1; TRBD2 matches 11 bases. This CDR3 is 15 amino acids long. Germline loops: CDR1 SGHTA, CDR2 FQGTGA. The trim removed 5 bases at V and 7 bases at J, leaving 7 bases unmatched. The CDR3 here is CASSPEGLAVNEQFF. The CDR3 coding sequence is TGTGCCAGCAGCCCAGAGGGACTAGCGGTGAATGAGCAGTTCTTC.

The chain employs TRBV5-6 and TRBJ1-1; TRBD1 matches 7 bases. This CDR3 has 12 amino acids. Losses at the gene ends were 3 bases for V and 7 bases for J; bases not matched to a gene: 3. Germline V CDR1 and CDR2: SGHDT, YYEEEE. The CDR3 loop is CASSSGTVEAFF. CDR3 nucleotide sequence: TGTGCCAGCAGCTCCGGGACAGTTGAAGCTTTCTTT.

The genes are TRBV2 and TRBJ1-1; 8 bases are a match to TRBD1. Germline V lookup: CDR1 SNHLY, CDR2 FYNNEI. After removal of 3 bases from V and 2 bases from J, the junction contained 5 bases not matched to a gene. The CDR3 is made up of 15 amino acids. The CDR3 bases are TGTGCCAGCAGTGAGGACAGGGCCCTTAACACTGAAGCTTTCTTT. This gives the protein CASSEDRALNTEAFF. The full variable domain, with the rest looked up from reference TRBV2 and TRBJ1-1, is EPEVTQTPSHQVTQMGQEVILRCVPISNHLYFYWYRQILGQKVEFLVSFYNNEISEKSEIFDDQFSVERPDGSNFTLKIRSTKLEDSAMYFCASSEDRALNTEAFFGQGTRLTVV.

The chain is built from TRBV11-3 and TRBJ2-5, with TRBD2 identical over 14 bases. This CDR3 spans 15 amino acids. With 4 bases clipped from V and 5 bases from J, the junction kept 3 bases outside the gene matches. The germline V gene has CDR1 SGHNT and CDR2 YENEEA. The CDR3: CASSSGLAGEETQYF. CDR3 nucleotides: TGTGCCAGCAGCTCGGGACTAGCGGGAGAGGAGACCCAGTACTTC.

This rearrangement joins TRBV27 to TRBJ1-5; D unresolved. Germline CDR1 and CDR2: MNHEY and SMNVEV (reference sequence). The CDR3 extends over 14 amino acids. V lost 4 bases, J lost 0 bases, and 7 bases lay in between. This CDR3 reads CASSSHSSNQPQHF. In nucleotides, the CDR3 is TGTGCCAGCAGTTCCCACAGTAGCAATCAGCCCCAGCATTTT.

The gene calls are TRBV5-1 and TRBJ2-1; 8 bases map to TRBD1. Germline lookup yields CDR1 SGHRS and CDR2 YFSETQ. The trim removed 4 bases at V and 5 bases at J, leaving 8 bases unmatched. The CDR3 totals 15 residues. The CDR3 loop reads CASSRWTGKNNEQFF. CDR3 in DNA: TGCGCCAGCAGCCGGTGGACAGGGAAAAACAATGAGCAGTTCTTC.

J is TRBJ2-6 and V is TRBV5-1; D is ambiguous. The V and J ends lost 3 bases and 4 bases respectively, with 8 bases between them. This CDR3 spans 14 amino acids. Germline-derived CDR1 and CDR2 are SGHRS and YFSETQ. CDR3 DNA sequence: TGCGCCAGCAGCTCCACCCCGGGGGCCAACGTCCTGACTTTC. Translating gives CASSSTPGANVLTF.

This chain uses TRBV18 with TRBJ1-1, with D unresolved. CDR3 length equals 12 residues. Trimming cost V 6 bases and J 1 base, with 6 bases left between them. The germline CDR1 and CDR2 sequences are KGHSH and LQKENI. CDR3 bases: TGTGCCAGCTCTCTGGGGAACACTGAAGCTTTCTTT. Protein sequence: CASSLGNTEAFF.

V gene TRBV9 combines with J gene TRBJ2-3, with D possibly being TRBD2 (5 bases). Germline V gene data show CDR1 as SGDLS and CDR2 as YYNGEE. The CDR3 length is 14 residues. V lost 3 bases, J lost 4 bases, and 12 bases lay in between. In DNA form, the CDR3 reads TGTGCCAGCAGCGCCCCACTAGTCCCAGATACGCAGTATTTT. It translates to CASSAPLVPDTQYF.

The J gene is TRBJ2-5, the V gene TRBV6-6; tentative D call: TRBD1 (6 bases). Trimming pared 5 bases from V and 7 bases from J, leaving 17 bases between. Germline V gene sequence: CDR1 MNHNY, CDR2 SVGAGI (reference sequence). This CDR3 is 14 amino acids long. The CDR3 loop reads CASSLRTASRTQYF. The CDR3 nucleotides are TGTGCCAGCAGTCTCAGGACAGCCTCCAGGACCCAGTACTTC.

The V gene is TRBV7-8, the J gene TRBJ1-2, with D possibly matching TRBD1 (5 bases). Germline-derived CDR1 and CDR2 are SGHVS and FQNEAQ. The V end was cut by 4 bases, the J end by 8 bases, with 20 bases between. The CDR3 runs 15 residues. DNA for the CDR3: TGTGCCAGCAGCTCGTCCGGGGGTGGGAGTGGGGGCTACACCTTC. This gives the protein CASSSSGGGSGGYTF.

The V call is TRBV29-1, the J call TRBJ1-2; 8 nucleotides agree with TRBD1. Germline V lookup: CDR1 SQVTM, CDR2 ANQGSEA. Trimming removed 6 bases from V and 6 bases from J; junction bases left unmatched: 6. This CDR3 region has 12 residues. The CDR3 DNA reads TGCAGCGTAGACAGGGGAAGGGATGGCTACACCTTC. Amino acids: CSVDRGRDGYTF.